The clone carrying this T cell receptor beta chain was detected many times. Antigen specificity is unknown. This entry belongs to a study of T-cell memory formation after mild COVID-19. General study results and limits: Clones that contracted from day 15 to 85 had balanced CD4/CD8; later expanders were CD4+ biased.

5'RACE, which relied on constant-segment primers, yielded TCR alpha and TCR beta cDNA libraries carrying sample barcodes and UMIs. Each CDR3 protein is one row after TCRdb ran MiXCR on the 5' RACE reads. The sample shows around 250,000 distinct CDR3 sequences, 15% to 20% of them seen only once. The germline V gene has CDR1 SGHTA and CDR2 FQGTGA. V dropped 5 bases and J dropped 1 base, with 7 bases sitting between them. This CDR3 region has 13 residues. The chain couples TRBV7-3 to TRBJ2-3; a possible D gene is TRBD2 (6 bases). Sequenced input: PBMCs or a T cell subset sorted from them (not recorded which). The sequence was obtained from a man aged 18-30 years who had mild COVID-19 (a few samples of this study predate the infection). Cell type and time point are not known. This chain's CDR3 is CASSRGGTDTQYF. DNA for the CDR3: TGTGCCAGCAGCCGCGGGGGCACAGATACGCAGTATTTT.